This entry lists 26 T cell receptor beta chains sequenced from one sample in a study of blood T cell repertoires in COVID-19. Sequencing was performed with immunoSEQ multiplex PCR; in TCRdb, only in-frame clones are kept and a portion is missing. Of about 100,000 clones listed, more than 75% are singletons. Sequenced: peripheral blood. Receptors originate from a man in his sixties with acute or convalescent COVID-19.

The chain employs TRBV4-3 and TRBJ2-3; D might be TRBD2 (6 bases). V was cut by 3 bases and J by 6 bases, with 13 bases left in between. Germline assignment: CDR1 LGHNA and CDR2 YSLEER. CDR3 length: 14 residues. The CDR3 sequence: CASSQTRGGDTQYF. In DNA form, the CDR3 reads TGCGCCAGCAGCCAGACGCGTGGGGGGGATACGCAGTATTTT.

The rearrangement uses TRBV29-1 and TRBJ2-1; 7 bases are shared with TRBD2. Trimming removed 3 bases from V and 7 bases from J; junction bases left unmatched: 6. The CDR3 loop spans 13 amino acids. The germline CDR1 and CDR2 sequences are SQVTM and ANQGSEA. The CDR3 DNA is TGCAGCGTTGACGGGGGGAGTAGAAATGAGCAGTTCTTC. This translates into CSVDGGSRNEQFF.

V is TRBV11-3 and J is TRBJ2-6, with TRBD1 matching 7 bases. Germline V gives CDR1 SGHNT, CDR2 YENEEA. With V trimmed by 11 bases and J by 0 bases, 4 bases remained unmatched. The CDR3 sequence is 14 residues long. The CDR3 bases are TGTGCCCAGGGGGAGAGCTCTGGGGCCAACGTCCTGACTTTC. It yields the protein CAQGESSGANVLTF.

The chain couples TRBV3-1 (or the pseudogene TRBV3-2) to TRBJ2-2; D not certain. Trimming stripped 6 bases from V and 7 bases from J, with 6 bases between. The CDR3 has 11 residues. Germline V gene data show CDR1 as LGHDT and CDR2 as YNNKEL (reference sequence). CDR3 region: CASSQIGELFF. The CDR3 DNA is TGTGCCAGCAGTCAGATCGGGGAGCTGTTTTTT.

This clone turned up a few times. The J gene is TRBJ1-1, the V gene TRBV7-9; D is unresolved. The CDR3 length is 14 residues. V was pared by 5 bases and J by 5 bases, with 15 bases between. Germline-derived CDR1 and CDR2 are SEHNR and FQNEAQ (reference sequence). The CDR3 DNA reads as TGTGCCAGCAGCGGGGAAGGGCGGGGAACTGAAGCTTTCTTT. It yields the protein CASSGEGRGTEAFF.

In its sample, this clone was seen a few times. V gene TRBV18 combines with J gene TRBJ2-6; perhaps TRBD1 as D (5 bases). Germline values: CDR1 KGHSH, CDR2 LQKENI. V was clipped by 1 base and J by 0 bases, with 10 bases between them. CDR3 length: 17 residues. This chain's CDR3 is CASSPRARDSGANVLTF. As DNA, the CDR3 is TGTGCCAGCTCACCACGGGCCAGGGACTCTGGGGCCAACGTCCTGACTTTC. The full variable domain, completed using reference TRBV18 and TRBJ2-6, is NAGVMQNPRHLVRRRGQEARLRCSPMKGHSHVYWYRQLPEEGLKFMVYLQKENIIDESGMPKERFSAEFPKEGPSILRIQQVVRGDSAAYFCASSPRARDSGANVLTFGAGSRLTVL.

This clone was observed once. The rearrangement links TRBV5-1 to TRBJ2-1, with D possibly being TRBD2 (6 bases). V lost 5 bases and J lost 10, with 16 bases in between. This CDR3 has 13 amino acids. In germline, CDR1 is SGHRS, CDR2 YFSETQ. The CDR3 spells CASSQSPSDEQFF. The CDR3 region has the DNA TGCGCCAGCAGTCAATCGCCTAGCGACGAGCAGTTCTTC.

As to this clone: One junction end does not reproduce the germline sequence, and a read error may be involved. The V call is TRBV7-7, the J call TRBJ2-3, with D tentatively TRBD2 (6 bases). Germline lookup yields CDR1 SSHAT and CDR2 FNYEAQ (reference sequence). This CDR3 is built from 16 residues. In DNA form, the CDR3 reads TGTGCTAGCAGCGCCCTCGGGAGATCTAGCACAGATACGCAGTATTTT. Translating it yields CASSALGRSSTDTQYF. The full variable domain, in which reference TRBV7-7 and TRBJ2-3 provide the parts outside the CDR3, is GAGVSQSPRYKVTKRGQDVTLRCDPISSHATLYWYQQALGQGPEFLTYFNYEAQPDKSGLPSDRFSAERPEGSISTLTIQRTEQRDSAMYRCASSALGRSSTDTQYFGPGTRLTVL.

The chain is built from TRBV7-9 and TRBJ2-1; D is unresolved. Deletions cut 5 bases from V and 4 bases from J, with 15 bases between. This CDR3 region has 15 residues. Germline V gene lookup returns CDR1 SEHNR and CDR2 FQNEAQ (reference sequence). The CDR3 DNA follows: TGTGCCAGCAGCAGCGACGCGACCTGGTACAATGAGCAGTTCTTC. Translating gives CASSSDATWYNEQFF. The whole variable domain, filled in from reference TRBV7-9 and TRBJ2-1, reads DTGVSQNPRHKITKRGQNVTFRCDPISEHNRLYWYRQTLGQGPEFLTYFQNEAQLEKSRLLSDRFSAERPKGSFSTLEIQRTEQGDSAMYLCASSSDATWYNEQFFGPGTRLTVL.

This clone was counted a few times. The rearrangement joins TRBV9 to TRBJ2-2; 7 nucleotides align to TRBD2. CDR3 length: 16 residues. The V and J ends lost 3 bases and 4 bases, in that order; junction bases with no gene match: 9. From germline, CDR1 is SGDLS and CDR2 YYNGEE. In nucleotides, the CDR3 is TGTGCCAGCAGCGAACGGGAGGACTCCAGCACCGGGGAGCTGTTTTTT. Encoded protein: CASSEREDSSTGELFF.

This clone appeared a single time. V is TRBV24-1 and J is TRBJ2-1; TRBD1 might be the D (5 bases). Between the trimmed V and J ends, which lost 9 bases and 10 bases, there was a span of 21 bases. Germline CDR1 and CDR2: KGHDR and SFDVKD. The CDR3 has 14 amino acids. The CDR3 spells CATSEAQDRPEQFF. The CDR3 DNA sequence: TGTGCCACCTCAGAAGCACAGGACCGTCCCGAGCAGTTCTTC.

The rearrangement links TRBV11-3 to TRBJ2-1; 7 bases fit TRBD2. V gave up 5 bases and J gave up 4 bases; unmatched junction bases: 11. The germline gives CDR1 SGHNT, CDR2 YENEEA. The CDR3 covers 16 residues. This chain's CDR3 is CASSLRGAGSYNEQFF. CDR3 DNA: TGTGCCAGCAGCCTCCGGGGAGCGGGATCTTACAATGAGCAGTTCTTC.

The chain is built from TRBV7-2 and TRBJ1-5, with TRBD1 matching 8 bases. Germline V gene sequence: CDR1 SGHTA, CDR2 FQGNSA. With 3 bases clipped from V and 6 bases from J, the junction kept 7 bases outside the gene matches. The CDR3 has 15 amino acids. The CDR3 region is CASSLTGQEGQPQHF. The CDR3 DNA reads TGTGCCAGCAGCTTGACGGGACAGGAAGGTCAGCCCCAGCATTTT.

The chain recombines TRBV7-8 with TRBJ1-1; tentative D call: TRBD1 (5 bases). CDR1 is SGHVS, CDR2 FQNEAQ, per germline. Trimming shortened V by 9 bases and J by 1 base, and 12 bases separated the two germline ends. The CDR3 totals 13 residues. CDR3 in DNA: TGTGCCAGTACAAGGGGTGGGAACACTGAAGCTTTCTTT. Translation gives CASTRGGNTEAFF.

The V call is TRBV18, the J call TRBJ1-5; possible D gene TRBD1, 5 bases. V was pared by 6 bases and J by 2 bases, with 14 bases between. This CDR3 has 15 amino acids. CDR1 is KGHSH, CDR2 LQKENI, per germline. DNA of the CDR3: TGTGCCAGCTCCCGGGGGACTTCAGGCAATCAGCCCCAGCATTTT. As protein: CASSRGTSGNQPQHF.

This clone was recorded only once. CDR3 protein: CASNRDYSYNEQFF. In nucleotides, the CDR3 is TGTGCCAGCAACCGGGACTACTCCTACAATGAGCAGTTCTTC. The V call is TRBV27, the J call TRBJ2-1, with 7 positions matching TRBD2. This CDR3 region has 14 residues. After removal of 7 bases from V and 0 bases from J, the junction contained 3 bases not matched to a gene. Germline loops: CDR1 MNHEY, CDR2 SMNVEV (reference sequence).

This chain joins TRBV5-6 and TRBJ2-2; D not certain. Germline lookup yields CDR1 SGHDT and CDR2 YYEEEE. This CDR3 contains 11 residues. Trimming shortened V by 1 base and J by 7 bases, and 2 bases separated the two germline ends. CDR3 nucleotide sequence: TGTGCCAGCAGCTTGTACGGGGAGCTGTTTTTT. Its translation: CASSLYGELFF.

The rearrangement uses TRBV5-6 and TRBJ1-5; maybe TRBD1 (5 bases). Germline CDR1 is SGHDT and CDR2 is YYEEEE. This CDR3 has 13 amino acids. V was cut by 0 bases and J by 4 bases, with 5 bases left in between. CDR3 region: CASSLAGNQPQHF. The CDR3 nucleotides are TGTGCCAGCAGCTTGGCAGGGAATCAGCCCCAGCATTTT.

The V call is TRBV19, the J call TRBJ2-1; the D gene is possibly TRBD2 (5 bases). Between the trimmed V and J ends, which lost 0 bases and 0 bases, there was a span of 9 bases. Germline V lookup: CDR1 LNHDA, CDR2 SQIVND (reference sequence). This CDR3 is 16 amino acids long. CDR3 loop: CASSIDSGSSYNEQFF. In DNA form, the CDR3 reads TGTGCCAGTAGTATAGATTCTGGGAGCTCCTACAATGAGCAGTTCTTC. The whole variable domain, remainder taken from reference TRBV19 and TRBJ2-1, is DGGITQSPKYLFRKEGQNVTLSCEQNLNHDAMYWYRQDPGQGLRLIYYSQIVNDFQKGDIAEGYSVSREKKESFPLTVTSAQKNPTAFYLCASSIDSGSSYNEQFFGPGTRLTVL.

This chain connects TRBV11-2 to TRBJ1-1; D not resolved. From germline, CDR1 is SGHAT and CDR2 FQNNGV. CDR3 length equals 12 residues. V was shortened by 5 bases and J by 4 bases, with 8 bases between the two germline ends. The DNA for the CDR3 is TGTGCCAGCAGCGATGAGGCCACTGAAGCTTTCTTT. Translated, it gives CASSDEATEAFF. Combining the CDR3 with reference TRBV11-2 and TRBJ1-1 gives the whole variable domain EAGVAQSPRYKIIEKRQSVAFWCNPISGHATLYWYQQILGQGPKLLIQFQNNGVVDDSQLPKDRFSAERLKGVDSTLKIQPAKLEDSAVYLCASSDEATEAFFGQGTRLTVV.

The genes are TRBV5-1 and TRBJ2-2; 8 bases are a match to TRBD1. The V gene end was trimmed by 3 bases and the J gene end by 5 bases; junction bases not matched to a gene: 3. CDR1 and CDR2 from the germline V gene are SGHRS and YFSETQ. This CDR3 is 14 amino acids long. The CDR3 DNA sequence: TGCGCCAGCAGCTGGACAGGGAGGACCGGGGAGCTGTTTTTT. Amino acid sequence: CASSWTGRTGELFF.

Here the CDR3 reads CASSFQGANEQFF. In nucleotides, the CDR3 is TGTGCCAGCAGCTTCCAGGGGGCCAATGAGCAGTTCTTC. The gene calls are TRBV7-2 and TRBJ2-1; 8 bases map to TRBD1. The CDR3 consists of 13 residues. J gave up 6 bases and V 3 bases, and 1 base lay outside the gene matches. In germline, CDR1 is SGHTA, CDR2 FQGNSA.

The rearrangement joins TRBV13 to TRBJ1-4, with 8 bases matching TRBD1. Looked up from germline, CDR1 is PRHDT and CDR2 is FYEKMQ (reference sequence). The V and J ends lost 0 bases and 7 bases, in that order; junction bases with no gene match: 4. The CDR3 runs 15 residues. In DNA, the CDR3 is TGTGCCAGCAGCTTAGGGCAGGGGGCGGGTGAAAAACTGTTTTTT. Residues: CASSLGQGAGEKLFF.

The chain couples TRBV27 to TRBJ2-1; 9 nucleotides match TRBD2. CDR3 length: 18 amino acids. With V trimmed by 6 bases and J by 4 bases, 16 bases remained unmatched. Germline CDR1 MNHEY, CDR2 SMNVEV (reference sequence). The CDR3 coding sequence is TGTGCCAGCAGAATAAAGGGCCGTGTAGCGGGAGTGTACAATGAGCAGTTCTTC. It is translated as CASRIKGRVAGVYNEQFF.

This clone came up once. This chain links TRBV24-1 with TRBJ1-4, with 9 bases identical to TRBD1. The CDR3 has 15 amino acids. With V trimmed by 6 bases and J by 6 bases, 7 bases remained unmatched. CDR1 KGHDR and CDR2 SFDVKD come from the germline V gene. CDR3 sequence reads: CATSTPGQGDEKLFF. In DNA, the CDR3 is TGTGCCACCAGTACCCCGGGACAGGGTGATGAAAAACTGTTTTTT.

The rearrangement uses TRBV7-9 and TRBJ2-3, with 7 bases identical to TRBD2. V lost 3 bases, J lost 6 bases, and 3 bases stayed unmatched. Germline V CDR1 and CDR2: SEHNR, FQNEAQ (reference sequence). This CDR3 is built from 13 residues. CDR3 region: CASSFGRWDTQYF. The CDR3 nucleotides read TGTGCCAGCAGCTTCGGGAGGTGGGATACGCAGTATTTT.